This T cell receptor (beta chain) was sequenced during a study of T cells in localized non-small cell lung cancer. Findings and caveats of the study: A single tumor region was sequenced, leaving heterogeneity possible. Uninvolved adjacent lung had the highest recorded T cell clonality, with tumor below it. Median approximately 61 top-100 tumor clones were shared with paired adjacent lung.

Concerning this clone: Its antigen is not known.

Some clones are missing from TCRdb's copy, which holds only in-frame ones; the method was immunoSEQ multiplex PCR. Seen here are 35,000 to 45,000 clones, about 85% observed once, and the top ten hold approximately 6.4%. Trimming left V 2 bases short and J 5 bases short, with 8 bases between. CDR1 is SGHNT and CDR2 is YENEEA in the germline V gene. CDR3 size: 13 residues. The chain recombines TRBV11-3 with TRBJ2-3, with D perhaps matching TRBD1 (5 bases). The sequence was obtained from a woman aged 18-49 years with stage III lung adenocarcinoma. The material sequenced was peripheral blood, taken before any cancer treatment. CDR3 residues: CASSLNRGDTQYF. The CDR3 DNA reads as TGTGCCAGCAGCTTAAATAGGGGAGATACGCAGTATTTT.